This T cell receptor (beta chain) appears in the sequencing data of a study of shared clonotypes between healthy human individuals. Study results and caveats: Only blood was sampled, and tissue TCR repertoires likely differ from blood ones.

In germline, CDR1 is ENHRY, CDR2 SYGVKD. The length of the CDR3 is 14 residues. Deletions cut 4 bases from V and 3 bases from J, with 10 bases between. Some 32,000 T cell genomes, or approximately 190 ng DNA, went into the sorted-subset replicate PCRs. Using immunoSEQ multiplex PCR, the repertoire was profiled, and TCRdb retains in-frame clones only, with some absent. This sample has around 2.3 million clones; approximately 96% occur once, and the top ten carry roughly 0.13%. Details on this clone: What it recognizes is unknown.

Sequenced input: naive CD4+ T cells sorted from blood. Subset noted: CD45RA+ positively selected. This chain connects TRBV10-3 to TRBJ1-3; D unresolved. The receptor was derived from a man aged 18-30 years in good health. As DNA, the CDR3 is TGTGCCATCAGTGGTCGGGTTTTTGGAAACACCATATATTTT. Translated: CAISGRVFGNTIYF.